These T cell receptor beta chains were read from a single sample in a study of response to subunit inactivated influenza vaccine. MiXCR, applied by TCRdb to the RT-PCR reads, yields one record per CDR3 protein. This sample yields 800,000 or so distinct CDR3 sequences, of which around 20% are seen a single time; 10% to 13% belongs to the top ten. This specimen was PBMCs from blood, taken 5 days after vaccination. The receptors here all came from a man aged 50 or older who received an inactivated influenza vaccine. The CDR3 runs from the conserved cysteine through the conserved F or W. D genes are given only for firm matches. For some rows the clone size is stated as once, few or many, or as a class when expanded; others skip it.

v_call: TRBV5-1; j_call: TRBJ2-7; clone_size: NA; d_call: NA; cdr3_aa: CASSIVPSSYEQYF; cdr3_nt: TGCGCCAGCAGTATAGTCCCGAGCTCCTACGAGCAGTACTTC
v_call: TRBV20-1; j_call: TRBJ2-7; clone_size: few; d_call: NA; cdr3_aa: CSARKGSYEQYF; cdr3_nt: TGCAGTGCTAGAAAGGGATCCTACGAGCAGTACTTC
v_call: TRBV7-8; j_call: TRBJ1-2; clone_size: NA; d_call: NA; cdr3_aa: CASSLARQDYGYTF; cdr3_nt: TGTGCCAGCAGCTTAGCGAGACAGGACTATGGCTACACCTTC
v_call: TRBV5-5; j_call: TRBJ2-4; clone_size: NA; d_call: NA; cdr3_aa: CAISPGTPQNIQYF; cdr3_nt: TGTGCCATCAGCCCCGGGACCCCGCAAAACATTCAGTACTTC
v_call: TRBV11-2; j_call: TRBJ2-7; clone_size: few; d_call: NA; cdr3_aa: CASGTQRYEQYF; cdr3_nt: TGTGCCAGCGGAACACAGCGCTACGAGCAGTACTTC
v_call: TRBV20-1; j_call: TRBJ2-1; clone_size: few; d_call: NA; cdr3_aa: CSATRYNEQFF; cdr3_nt: TGCAGTGCTACTAGGTACAATGAGCAGTTCTTC
v_call: TRBV6-1; j_call: TRBJ2-3; clone_size: NA; d_call: NA; cdr3_aa: CASSPEEGSPSTDTQYF; cdr3_nt: TGTGCCAGCAGTCCTGAGGAGGGGTCCCCTAGCACAGATACGCAGTATTTT
v_call: TRBV21-1; j_call: TRBJ1-6; clone_size: NA; d_call: NA; cdr3_aa: CASSIQGGALYNSPLHF; cdr3_nt: TGTGCCAGCAGCATTCAAGGGGGCGCGCTCTATAATTCACCCCTCCACTTT
v_call: TRBV20-1; j_call: TRBJ2-2; clone_size: NA; d_call: NA; cdr3_aa: CSYGRDTGELFF; cdr3_nt: TGCAGTTACGGACGGGACACCGGGGAGCTGTTTTTT
v_call: TRBV29-1; j_call: TRBJ1-2; clone_size: many; d_call: TRBD1; cdr3_aa: CSVVRQGRYGYTF; cdr3_nt: TGCAGCGTTGTTAGACAGGGAAGATATGGCTACACCTTC
v_call: TRBV4-3; j_call: TRBJ2-2; clone_size: NA; d_call: NA; cdr3_aa: CASSQDLGHTGELFF; cdr3_nt: TGCGCCAGCAGCCAAGATCTCGGGCACACCGGGGAGCTGTTTTTT
v_call: TRBV5-1; j_call: TRBJ2-5; clone_size: many; d_call: TRBD2; cdr3_aa: CASRGLASDQETQYF; cdr3_nt: TGCGCCAGCAGGGGACTAGCGTCAGACCAAGAGACCCAGTACTTC
v_call: TRBV20-1; j_call: TRBJ1-2; clone_size: NA; d_call: NA; cdr3_aa: CSARDGRNYGYTF; cdr3_nt: TGCAGTGCTAGAGACGGCAGGAACTATGGCTACACCTTC
v_call: TRBV30; j_call: TRBJ2-7; clone_size: few; d_call: NA; cdr3_aa: CAWSNYYEQYF; cdr3_nt: TGTGCCTGGAGTAACTACTACGAGCAGTACTTC
v_call: TRBV6-7; j_call: TRBJ2-5; clone_size: few; d_call: NA; cdr3_aa: CASSYSSGDETQYF; cdr3_nt: TGTGCCAGCAGTTACTCTTCGGGAGATGAGACCCAGTACTTC
v_call: TRBV12-3/TRBV12-4; j_call: TRBJ1-1; clone_size: few; d_call: TRBD1; cdr3_aa: CASSHRTGEAFF; cdr3_nt: TGTGCCAGCAGCCACAGGACAGGGGAAGCTTTCTTT
v_call: TRBV12-3/TRBV12-4; j_call: TRBJ2-2; clone_size: few; d_call: TRBD1; cdr3_aa: CASSKGQGVTGELFF; cdr3_nt: TGTGCCAGCAGCAAAGGACAGGGGGTAACCGGGGAGCTGTTTTTT
v_call: TRBV20-1; j_call: TRBJ2-1; clone_size: few; d_call: TRBD2; cdr3_aa: CSAAGDNEQFF; cdr3_nt: TGCAGTGCTGCGGGAGACAATGAGCAGTTCTTC
v_call: TRBV7-8; j_call: TRBJ2-1; clone_size: many; d_call: NA; cdr3_aa: CASSLTGPYNEQFF; cdr3_nt: TGTGCCAGCAGCTTAACAGGACCCTACAATGAGCAGTTCTTC
v_call: TRBV7-9; j_call: TRBJ2-7; clone_size: few; d_call: NA; cdr3_aa: CASSHSLNEQYF; cdr3_nt: TGTGCCAGCAGCCATAGCCTGAACGAGCAGTACTTC
v_call: TRBV14; j_call: TRBJ2-2; clone_size: NA; d_call: NA; cdr3_aa: CASSQLSLDGELFF; cdr3_nt: TGTGCCAGCAGCCAATTGAGCCTGGATGGGGAGCTGTTTTTT
v_call: TRBV5-1; j_call: TRBJ2-6; clone_size: once; d_call: NA; cdr3_aa: CASSWGGSGANVLTF; cdr3_nt: TGCGCCAGCAGCTGGGGCGGCTCTGGGGCCAACGTCCTGACTTTC
v_call: TRBV20-1; j_call: TRBJ2-6; clone_size: NA; d_call: TRBD1; cdr3_aa: CSATGASGANVLTF; cdr3_nt: TGCAGTGCAACAGGGGCTTCAGGGGCCAACGTCCTGACTTTC
v_call: TRBV10-3; j_call: TRBJ2-7; clone_size: few; d_call: NA; cdr3_aa: CAIRGLAGLGEQYF; cdr3_nt: TGTGCCATCAGGGGCTTGGCGGGGCTTGGGGAGCAGTACTTC
v_call: TRBV29-1; j_call: TRBJ2-1; clone_size: NA; d_call: NA; cdr3_aa: CSVERPGNEQFF; cdr3_nt: TGCAGCGTTGAACGTCCAGGGAATGAGCAGTTCTTC
v_call: TRBV5-1; j_call: TRBJ2-7; clone_size: few; d_call: TRBD1; cdr3_aa: CASSLTGQGGYEQYF; cdr3_nt: TGCGCCAGCAGCTTGACGGGACAGGGGGGCTACGAGCAGTACTTC
v_call: TRBV29-1; j_call: TRBJ2-7; clone_size: few; d_call: NA; cdr3_aa: CSVGTGVDYEQYF; cdr3_nt: TGCAGCGTTGGAACGGGAGTAGACTACGAGCAGTACTTC
v_call: TRBV4-3; j_call: TRBJ2-3; clone_size: NA; d_call: TRBD2; cdr3_aa: CASSHGGNTDTQYF; cdr3_nt: TGCGCCAGCAGCCACGGGGGGAACACAGATACGCAGTATTTT
v_call: TRBV6-1; j_call: TRBJ2-2; clone_size: few; d_call: NA; cdr3_aa: CASHIYRERITGELFF; cdr3_nt: TGTGCCAGCCACATATATAGGGAGAGAATCACAGGGGAGCTGTTTTTT
v_call: TRBV12-3/TRBV12-4; j_call: TRBJ2-2; clone_size: NA; d_call: NA; cdr3_aa: CASSTGRADGELFF; cdr3_nt: TGTGCCAGCTCCACAGGGAGGGCGGACGGGGAGCTGTTTTTT
v_call: TRBV10-1; j_call: TRBJ2-7; clone_size: few; d_call: NA; cdr3_aa: CASSGGELASEQYF; cdr3_nt: TGCGCCAGCAGTGGCGGGGAATTGGCTTCCGAGCAGTACTTC
v_call: TRBV5-5; j_call: TRBJ2-2; clone_size: few; d_call: TRBD1; cdr3_aa: CASSWGQGYTGELFF; cdr3_nt: TGTGCCAGCAGCTGGGGACAGGGATACACCGGGGAGCTGTTTTTT
v_call: TRBV6-5; j_call: TRBJ2-3; clone_size: NA; d_call: NA; cdr3_aa: CASSYSRTRITDTQYF; cdr3_nt: TGTGCCAGCAGTTACTCTAGGACACGAATCACAGATACGCAGTATTTT
v_call: TRBV6-6; j_call: TRBJ1-4; clone_size: NA; d_call: NA; cdr3_aa: CASSYGRNEKLFF; cdr3_nt: TGTGCCAGCAGTTACGGTCGAAATGAAAAACTGTTTTTT
v_call: TRBV10-3; j_call: TRBJ1-2; clone_size: NA; d_call: NA; cdr3_aa: CAISEHYGYTF; cdr3_nt: TGTGCCATCAGTGAGCACTATGGCTACACCTTC
v_call: TRBV20-1; j_call: TRBJ2-5; clone_size: NA; d_call: NA; cdr3_aa: CSANPSIAQYF; cdr3_nt: TGCAGTGCCAATCCCAGCATAGCCCAGTACTTC
v_call: TRBV12-3/TRBV12-4; j_call: TRBJ2-3; clone_size: NA; d_call: NA; cdr3_aa: CASRRPGTDTQYF; cdr3_nt: TGTGCCAGCAGGCGTCCGGGCACAGATACGCAGTATTTT
v_call: TRBV4-2; j_call: TRBJ2-3; clone_size: NA; d_call: NA; cdr3_aa: CASSSPTGNTDTQYF; cdr3_nt: TGTGCCAGCAGCAGCCCCACAGGAAACACAGATACGCAGTATTTT
v_call: TRBV5-5; j_call: TRBJ1-1; clone_size: few; d_call: NA; cdr3_aa: CASSLGQKMNTEAFF; cdr3_nt: TGTGCCAGCAGCTTGGGACAGAAGATGAACACTGAAGCTTTCTTT
v_call: TRBV5-1; j_call: TRBJ2-7; clone_size: NA; d_call: TRBD2; cdr3_aa: CASRPQRGGRHEQYF; cdr3_nt: TGCGCCAGCAGACCACAGCGGGGGGGCCGCCACGAGCAGTACTTC
v_call: TRBV11-2; j_call: TRBJ1-1; clone_size: few; d_call: NA; cdr3_aa: CASSPQRGFEAFF; cdr3_nt: TGTGCCAGCAGCCCCCAACGGGGGTTTGAAGCTTTCTTT
v_call: TRBV11-2; j_call: TRBJ2-5; clone_size: NA; d_call: TRBD2; cdr3_aa: CASSSASGGWETQYF; cdr3_nt: TGTGCCAGCAGCTCCGCTAGCGGGGGATGGGAGACCCAGTACTTC
v_call: TRBV6-2/TRBV6-3; j_call: TRBJ2-7; clone_size: NA; d_call: TRBD2; cdr3_aa: CASSQTRTATVPGGDEQYF; cdr3_nt: TGTGCCAGCAGTCAAACCCGAACTGCGACGGTTCCCGGGGGGGACGAGCAGTACTTC
v_call: TRBV5-1; j_call: TRBJ2-5; clone_size: NA; d_call: NA; cdr3_aa: CASRPESNRFQETQYF; cdr3_nt: TGCGCCAGCAGACCCGAATCGAACAGGTTTCAAGAGACCCAGTACTTC
v_call: TRBV28; j_call: TRBJ2-5; clone_size: NA; d_call: NA; cdr3_aa: CASSPRLGQVQETQYF; cdr3_nt: TGTGCCAGCAGCCCCCGGCTCGGGCAGGTTCAAGAGACCCAGTACTTC
v_call: TRBV6-1; j_call: TRBJ2-7; clone_size: few; d_call: NA; cdr3_aa: CASSPRLVGGSLYEQYF; cdr3_nt: TGTGCCAGCAGTCCCCGGTTAGTTGGAGGCTCCCTCTACGAGCAGTACTTC
v_call: TRBV4-1; j_call: TRBJ2-2; clone_size: NA; d_call: NA; cdr3_aa: CASSQGVGGTGELFF; cdr3_nt: TGCGCCAGCAGCCAAGGAGTCGGGGGCACCGGGGAGCTGTTTTTT
v_call: TRBV5-1; j_call: TRBJ1-3; clone_size: NA; d_call: NA; cdr3_aa: CASSLQGSGNTIYF; cdr3_nt: TGCGCCAGCAGCTTGCAAGGCTCTGGAAACACCATATATTTT
v_call: TRBV7-2; j_call: TRBJ2-1; clone_size: few; d_call: TRBD2; cdr3_aa: CASSLTSGPIYNEQFF; cdr3_nt: TGTGCCAGCAGCTTAACTAGCGGGCCAATATACAATGAGCAGTTCTTC
v_call: TRBV4-1; j_call: TRBJ1-5; clone_size: NA; d_call: NA; cdr3_aa: CASSQELAGVGLGNQPQHF; cdr3_nt: TGCGCCAGCAGCCAAGAATTGGCAGGGGTTGGTCTAGGCAATCAGCCCCAGCATTTT
v_call: TRBV7-9; j_call: TRBJ2-3; clone_size: NA; d_call: TRBD2; cdr3_aa: CASSTRTSSDTQYF; cdr3_nt: TGTGCCAGCAGCACCCGGACTAGTTCAGATACGCAGTATTTT
v_call: TRBV7-2; j_call: TRBJ2-4; clone_size: few; d_call: NA; cdr3_aa: CASSVGQTKNIQYF; cdr3_nt: TGTGCCAGCAGCGTAGGACAGACCAAAAACATTCAGTACTTC
v_call: TRBV6-2/TRBV6-3; j_call: TRBJ2-7; clone_size: NA; d_call: NA; cdr3_aa: CASSFVISYEQYF; cdr3_nt: TGTGCCAGCAGTTTCGTAATTTCCTACGAGCAGTACTTC
v_call: TRBV29-1; j_call: TRBJ2-3; clone_size: once; d_call: NA; cdr3_aa: CSVDYTEQSTDTQYF; cdr3_nt: TGCAGCGTTGACTACACCGAACAGAGCACAGATACGCAGTATTTT
v_call: TRBV20-1; j_call: TRBJ2-2; clone_size: few; d_call: TRBD1; cdr3_aa: CSASWDRGTGELFF; cdr3_nt: TGCAGTGCTAGTTGGGACAGGGGTACCGGGGAGCTGTTTTTT
v_call: TRBV7-8; j_call: TRBJ1-4; clone_size: many; d_call: TRBD1; cdr3_aa: CASSPLQGARANEKLFF; cdr3_nt: TGTGCCAGCAGCCCGTTACAGGGGGCGAGGGCTAATGAAAAACTGTTTTTT
v_call: TRBV12-3/TRBV12-4; j_call: TRBJ1-6; clone_size: NA; d_call: NA; cdr3_aa: CASTDYNSPLHF; cdr3_nt: TGTGCCAGCACCGATTATAATTCACCCCTCCACTTT